The subject of this entry is one T cell receptor beta chain. Its antigen is not known. The data are from a study of T-cell reconstitution after alpha-beta-depleted transplantation in children. CDR3 length: 17 residues. Trimming pared 1 base from V and 0 bases from J, leaving 16 bases between. CDR1 SGHRS and CDR2 YFSETQ come from the germline V gene. General study points: Newly produced T cells mostly provided counts and TCRbeta diversity after one year, as hyperexpanded clones declined. It was surviving recipient T cells and thymic progenitors that gave some patients high TCRbeta diversity at day 60. Expanded graft clones numbering several hundred reportedly gave rise to alpha-beta T cells about two months after transplant.

Unique molecular identifiers were used to barcode this TCRbeta library. TCRdb ran MiXCR on the PCR reads and lists one entry per CDR3 protein. The sample carries about 440,000 distinct CDR3 sequences, about 45% recorded once. The sample here was PBMCs, taken before TCRalphabeta/CD19-depleted stem cell transplant. The V and J genes are TRBV5-1 and TRBJ2-5, with D perhaps matching TRBD1 (6 bases). This receptor was obtained from a girl between 2 and 10 years old with aplastic anemia, due to receive a stem cell transplant. The CDR3 here is CASSLYSSDSYQETQYF. The CDR3 region has the DNA TGCGCCAGCAGCTTGTATAGTTCGGACAGCTACCAAGAGACCCAGTACTTC.